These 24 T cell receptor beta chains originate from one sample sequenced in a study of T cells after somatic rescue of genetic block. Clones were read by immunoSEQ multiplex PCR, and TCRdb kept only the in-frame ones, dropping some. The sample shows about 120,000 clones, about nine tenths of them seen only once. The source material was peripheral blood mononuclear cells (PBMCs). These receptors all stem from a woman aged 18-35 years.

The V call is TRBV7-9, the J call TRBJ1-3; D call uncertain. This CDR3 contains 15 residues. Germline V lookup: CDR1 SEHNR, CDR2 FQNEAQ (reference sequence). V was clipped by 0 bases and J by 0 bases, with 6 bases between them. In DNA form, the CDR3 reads TGTGCCAGCAGCTTAGCCAGGACCTCTGGAAACACCATATATTTT. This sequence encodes CASSLARTSGNTIYF. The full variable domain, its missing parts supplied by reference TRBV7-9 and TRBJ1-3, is DTGVSQNPRHKITKRGQNVTFRCDPISEHNRLYWYRQTLGQGPEFLTYFQNEAQLEKSRLLSDRFSAERPKGSFSTLEIQRTEQGDSAMYLCASSLARTSGNTIYFGEGSWLTVV.

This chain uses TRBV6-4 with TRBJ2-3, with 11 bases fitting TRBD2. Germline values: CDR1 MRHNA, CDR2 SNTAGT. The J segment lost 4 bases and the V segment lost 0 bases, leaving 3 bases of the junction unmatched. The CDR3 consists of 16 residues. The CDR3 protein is CASSDSSGGAADTQYF. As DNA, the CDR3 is TGTGCCAGCAGTGACTCTAGCGGGGGGGCCGCAGATACGCAGTATTTT.

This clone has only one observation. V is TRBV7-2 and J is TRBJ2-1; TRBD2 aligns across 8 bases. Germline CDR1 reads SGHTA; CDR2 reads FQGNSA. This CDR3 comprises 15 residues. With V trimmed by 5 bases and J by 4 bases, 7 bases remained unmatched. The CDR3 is CASSRERGIYNEQFF. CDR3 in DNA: TGTGCCAGCAGCCGAGAGCGGGGGATTTACAATGAGCAGTTCTTC.

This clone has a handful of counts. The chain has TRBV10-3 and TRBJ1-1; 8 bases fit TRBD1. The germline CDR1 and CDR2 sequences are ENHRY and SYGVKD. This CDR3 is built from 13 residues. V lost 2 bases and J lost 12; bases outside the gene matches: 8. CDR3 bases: TGTGCCATCAGTGAGGAAGACAGGGGTTCGTCTTTCTTT. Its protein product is CAISEEDRGSSFF.

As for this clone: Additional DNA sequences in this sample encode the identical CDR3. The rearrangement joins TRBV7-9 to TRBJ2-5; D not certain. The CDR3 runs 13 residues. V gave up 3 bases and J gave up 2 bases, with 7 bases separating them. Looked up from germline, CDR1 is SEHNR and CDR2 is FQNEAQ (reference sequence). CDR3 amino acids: CASSFGVQETQYF. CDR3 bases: TGTGCCAGCAGCTTTGGGGTACAAGAGACCCAGTACTTC.

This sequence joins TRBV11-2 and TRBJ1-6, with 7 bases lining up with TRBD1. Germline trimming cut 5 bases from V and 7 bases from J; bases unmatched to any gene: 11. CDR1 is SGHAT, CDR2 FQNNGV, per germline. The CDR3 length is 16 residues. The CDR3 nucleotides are TGTGCCAGCAGCACCTTATTCCGGGACAGAAATTCACCCCTCCACTTT. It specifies CASSTLFRDRNSPLHF.

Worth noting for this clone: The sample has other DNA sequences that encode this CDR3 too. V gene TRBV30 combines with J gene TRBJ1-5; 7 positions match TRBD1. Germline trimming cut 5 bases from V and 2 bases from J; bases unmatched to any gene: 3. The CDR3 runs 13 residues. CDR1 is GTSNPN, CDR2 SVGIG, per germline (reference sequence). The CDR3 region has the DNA TGTGCCTGGTCAGGGGGAGGCAATCAGCCCCAGCATTTT. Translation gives CAWSGGGNQPQHF.

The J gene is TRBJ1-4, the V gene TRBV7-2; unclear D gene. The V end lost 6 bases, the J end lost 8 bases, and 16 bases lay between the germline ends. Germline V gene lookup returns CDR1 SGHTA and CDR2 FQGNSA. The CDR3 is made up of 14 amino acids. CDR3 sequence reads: CASSQSLADEKLFF. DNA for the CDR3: TGTGCCAGCAGTCAGAGCCTCGCGGACGAAAAACTGTTTTTT.

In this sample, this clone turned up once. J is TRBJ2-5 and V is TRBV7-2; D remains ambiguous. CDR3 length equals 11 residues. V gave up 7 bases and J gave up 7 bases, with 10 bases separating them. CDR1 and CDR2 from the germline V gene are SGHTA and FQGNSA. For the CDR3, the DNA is TGTGCCAGCATCCTGGACGGGACCCAGTACTTC. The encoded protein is CASILDGTQYF. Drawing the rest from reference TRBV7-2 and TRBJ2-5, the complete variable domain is GAGVSQSPSNKVTEKGKDVELRCDPISGHTALYWYRQSLGQGLEFLIYFQGNSAPDKSGLPSDRFSAERTGGSVSTLTIQRTQQEDSAVYLCASILDGTQYFGPGTRLLVL.

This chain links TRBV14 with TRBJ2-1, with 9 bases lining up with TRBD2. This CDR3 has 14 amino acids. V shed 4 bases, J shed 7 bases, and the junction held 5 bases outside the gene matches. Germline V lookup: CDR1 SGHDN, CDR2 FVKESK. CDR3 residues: CASSLSGRWNEQFF. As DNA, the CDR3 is TGTGCCAGCAGCCTCAGCGGGAGGTGGAATGAGCAGTTCTTC.

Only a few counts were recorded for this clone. Written as DNA, the CDR3 is TGTGCCAGCAGTGAAAGGGAGACTAGCAGCACGCAGTATTTT. This codes for CASSERETSSTQYF. This rearrangement joins TRBV2 to TRBJ2-3, with 7 nucleotides matching TRBD2. The CDR3 has 14 amino acids. V dropped 2 bases and J dropped 9; count of bases not matched to a gene: 8. Germline V lookup: CDR1 SNHLY, CDR2 FYNNEI.

CDR3 in DNA: TGTGCCAGCAGCTCGTCGAGTCCGGGCCTCACTGAAGCTTTCTTT. Its protein product is CASSSSSPGLTEAFF. The chain has TRBV5-4 and TRBJ1-1; no definite D call. The CDR3 runs 15 residues. The V gene's germline CDR1 is SGHNT and CDR2 YYREEE (reference sequence). With 3 bases removed from V and 4 bases from J, the gap between germline ends came to 16 bases.

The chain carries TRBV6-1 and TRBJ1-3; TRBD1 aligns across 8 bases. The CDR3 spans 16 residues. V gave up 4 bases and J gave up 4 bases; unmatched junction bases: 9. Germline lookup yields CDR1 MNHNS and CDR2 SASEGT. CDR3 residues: CASSGQGAKIGNTIYF. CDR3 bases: TGTGCCAGCAGTGGGCAGGGGGCGAAAATCGGAAACACCATATATTTT.

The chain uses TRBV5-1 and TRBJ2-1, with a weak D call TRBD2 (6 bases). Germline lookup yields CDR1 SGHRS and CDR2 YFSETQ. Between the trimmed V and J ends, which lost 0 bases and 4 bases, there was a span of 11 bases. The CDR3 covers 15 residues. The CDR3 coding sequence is TGCGCCAGCAGCTTGGAAGGACTATCTTACAATGAGCAGTTCTTC. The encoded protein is CASSLEGLSYNEQFF.

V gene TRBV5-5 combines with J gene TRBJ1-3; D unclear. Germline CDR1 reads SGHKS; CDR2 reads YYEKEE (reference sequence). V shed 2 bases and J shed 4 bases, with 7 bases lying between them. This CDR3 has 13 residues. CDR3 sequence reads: CASSLGLGNTIYF. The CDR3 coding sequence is TGTGCCAGCAGCTTAGGCCTCGGAAACACCATATATTTT.

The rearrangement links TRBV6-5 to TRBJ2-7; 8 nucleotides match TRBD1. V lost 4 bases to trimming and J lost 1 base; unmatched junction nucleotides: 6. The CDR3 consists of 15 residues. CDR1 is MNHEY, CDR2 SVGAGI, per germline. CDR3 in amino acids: CASSFPGQGSYEQYF. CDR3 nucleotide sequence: TGTGCCAGCAGTTTCCCCGGACAGGGATCCTACGAGCAGTACTTC.

CDR3 protein: CASSLVGTGEGGYGYTF. The CDR3 DNA follows: TGCGCCAGCAGCTTGGTTGGGACAGGGGAAGGAGGCTATGGCTACACCTTC. The rearrangement uses TRBV5-1 and TRBJ1-2; 10 bases match TRBD1. The length of the CDR3 is 17 residues. Per germline, CDR1 SGHRS and CDR2 YFSETQ. The ends lost 0 bases at V and 4 bases at J; junction bases unmatched: 9.

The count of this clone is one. CDR3 in amino acids: CASSFSDRVDYTF. The CDR3 coding sequence is TGTGCCAGCAGCTTCTCGGACAGGGTGGACTACACCTTC. V gene TRBV11-3 combines with J gene TRBJ1-2; 8 bases are a match to TRBD1. There are 13 residues in the CDR3. Germline-derived CDR1 and CDR2 are SGHNT and YENEEA. V lost 3 bases to trimming and J lost 10 bases; unmatched junction nucleotides: 7.

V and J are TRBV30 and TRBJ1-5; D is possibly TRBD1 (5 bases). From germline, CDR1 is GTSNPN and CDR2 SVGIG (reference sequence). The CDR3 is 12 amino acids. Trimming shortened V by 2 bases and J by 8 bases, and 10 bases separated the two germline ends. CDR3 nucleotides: TGTGCCTGGAGTACAGGCCGGGAGCCCCAGCATTTT. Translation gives CAWSTGREPQHF.

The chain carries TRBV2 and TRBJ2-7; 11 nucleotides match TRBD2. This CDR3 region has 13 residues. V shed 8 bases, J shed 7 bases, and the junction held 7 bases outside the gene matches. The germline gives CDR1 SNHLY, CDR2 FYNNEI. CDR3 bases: TGTGCCAGCCGCCGGTGGACTAGCGGGGAGCAGTACTTC. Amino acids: CASRRWTSGEQYF.

The CDR3 DNA reads TGTGCCAGCAGCCCCCCGGACAGGAATCAAACCTACGAGCAGTACTTC. It translates to CASSPPDRNQTYEQYF. V usage is TRBV7-9 and J usage is TRBJ2-7, with TRBD1 matching 7 bases. The CDR3 is made up of 16 amino acids. Germline V gene data show CDR1 as SEHNR and CDR2 as FQNEAQ (reference sequence). Trimming cost V 5 bases and J 2 bases; bases outside gene matches: 12.

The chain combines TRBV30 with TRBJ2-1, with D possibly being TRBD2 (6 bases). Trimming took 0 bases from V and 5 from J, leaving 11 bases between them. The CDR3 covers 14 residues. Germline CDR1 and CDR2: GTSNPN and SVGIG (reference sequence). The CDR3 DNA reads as TGTGCCTGGAGTGTAGCTAGCGCCGACAATGAGCAGTTCTTC. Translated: CAWSVASADNEQFF.

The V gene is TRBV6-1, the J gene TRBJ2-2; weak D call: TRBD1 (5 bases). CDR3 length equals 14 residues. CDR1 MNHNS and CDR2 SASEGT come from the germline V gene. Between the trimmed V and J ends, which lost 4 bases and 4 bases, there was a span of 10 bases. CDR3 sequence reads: CASSGYRSTGELFF. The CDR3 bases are TGTGCCAGCAGTGGGTACAGGTCCACCGGGGAGCTGTTTTTT.

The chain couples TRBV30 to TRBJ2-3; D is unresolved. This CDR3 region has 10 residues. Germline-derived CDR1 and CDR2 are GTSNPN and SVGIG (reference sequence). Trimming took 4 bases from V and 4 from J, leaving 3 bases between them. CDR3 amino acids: CAWKADTQYF. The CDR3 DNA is TGTGCCTGGAAGGCAGATACGCAGTATTTT.